The TCR beta chain described here comes from a study of response to subunit inactivated influenza vaccine. The CDR3 covers 15 residues. V shed 3 bases and J 2 bases; nucleotides not matched to a gene: 8. Germline lookup yields CDR1 DFQATT and CDR2 SNEGSKA (reference sequence). TCRdb ran MiXCR on the RT-PCR reads and lists one entry per CDR3 protein. Among hundreds of thousands of distinct CDR3 sequences listed, more than 15% were seen once. This clonotype was counted between two and nine times. The sample in question was CD4+ T cells sorted from PBMCs, obtained 23 months after vaccination. The TCR sequence derives from a man between 45 and 75 years old who received an inactivated influenza vaccine. The V gene is TRBV20-1, the J gene TRBJ2-3, with 7 bases matching TRBD1. The CDR3 nucleotides read TGCAGTGCTAGGATGCACAGGGGATTCACAGATACGCAGTATTTT. It translates to CSARMHRGFTDTQYF.